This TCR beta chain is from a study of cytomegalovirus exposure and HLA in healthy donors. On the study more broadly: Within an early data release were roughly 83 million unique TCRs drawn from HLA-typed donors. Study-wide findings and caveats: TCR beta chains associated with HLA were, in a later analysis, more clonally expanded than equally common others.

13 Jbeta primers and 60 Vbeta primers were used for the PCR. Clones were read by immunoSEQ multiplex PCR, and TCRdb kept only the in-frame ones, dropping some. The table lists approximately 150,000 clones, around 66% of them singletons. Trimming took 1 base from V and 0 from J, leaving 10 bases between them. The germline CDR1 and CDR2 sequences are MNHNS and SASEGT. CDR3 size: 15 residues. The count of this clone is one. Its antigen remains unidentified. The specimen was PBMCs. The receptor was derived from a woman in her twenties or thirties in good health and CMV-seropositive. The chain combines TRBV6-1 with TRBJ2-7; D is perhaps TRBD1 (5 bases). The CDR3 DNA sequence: TGTGCCAGCAGTGAAGGTTGGACACCCTCCTACGAGCAGTACTTC. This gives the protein CASSEGWTPSYEQYF.